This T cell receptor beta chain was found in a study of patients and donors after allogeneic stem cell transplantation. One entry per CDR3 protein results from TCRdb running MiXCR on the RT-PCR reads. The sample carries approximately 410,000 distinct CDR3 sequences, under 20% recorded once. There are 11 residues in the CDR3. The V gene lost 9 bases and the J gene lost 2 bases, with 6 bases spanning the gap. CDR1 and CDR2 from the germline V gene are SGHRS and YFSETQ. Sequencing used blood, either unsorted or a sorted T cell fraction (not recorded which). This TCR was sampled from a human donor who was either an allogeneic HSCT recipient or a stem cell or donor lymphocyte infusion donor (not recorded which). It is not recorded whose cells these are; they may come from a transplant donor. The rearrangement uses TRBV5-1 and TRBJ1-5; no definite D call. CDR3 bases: TGCGCCACCCGGGGCAATCAGCCCCAGCATTTT. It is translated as CATRGNQPQHF.